These 2 T cell receptor beta chains share one sample of origin, sequenced in a study of blood T cell repertoires in COVID-19. TCRdb's copy holds only in-frame clones and misses some; the assay was immunoSEQ multiplex PCR. The table records some 240,000 clones, roughly 82% of them present only once. The sequencing input was peripheral blood. These receptors came from a woman in her thirties or forties who had recovered from COVID-19.

This chain links TRBV30 with TRBJ1-5; 11 nucleotides align to TRBD1. The CDR3 extends over 15 amino acids. Germline loops: CDR1 GTSNPN, CDR2 SVGIG (reference sequence). V was pared by 0 bases and J by 4 bases, with 2 bases of the junction left unmatched. The CDR3 loop is CAWSVGQGDNQPQHF. The CDR3 DNA sequence: TGTGCCTGGAGTGTGGGACAGGGGGATAATCAGCCCCAGCATTTT.

The V gene is TRBV4-3, the J gene TRBJ1-2; D uncertain. This CDR3 spans 14 amino acids. The germline V and J ends were trimmed by 0 bases and 4 bases, with 9 bases remaining between them. Germline V CDR1 and CDR2: LGHNA, YSLEER. CDR3 DNA sequence: TGCGCCAGCAGCCAAGATTGGGAGGCCTATGGCTACACCTTC. This sequence encodes CASSQDWEAYGYTF.